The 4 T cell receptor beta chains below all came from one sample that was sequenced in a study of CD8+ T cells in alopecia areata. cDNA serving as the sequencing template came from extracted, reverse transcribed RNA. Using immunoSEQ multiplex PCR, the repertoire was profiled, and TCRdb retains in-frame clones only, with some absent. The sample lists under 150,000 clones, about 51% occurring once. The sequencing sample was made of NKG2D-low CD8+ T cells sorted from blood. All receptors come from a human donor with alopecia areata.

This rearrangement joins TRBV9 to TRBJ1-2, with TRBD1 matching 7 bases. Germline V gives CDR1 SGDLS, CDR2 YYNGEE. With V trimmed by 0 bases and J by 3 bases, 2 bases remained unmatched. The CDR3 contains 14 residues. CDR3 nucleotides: TGTGCCAGCAGCGTAGTCGACAGGGACTATGGCTACACCTTC. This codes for CASSVVDRDYGYTF.

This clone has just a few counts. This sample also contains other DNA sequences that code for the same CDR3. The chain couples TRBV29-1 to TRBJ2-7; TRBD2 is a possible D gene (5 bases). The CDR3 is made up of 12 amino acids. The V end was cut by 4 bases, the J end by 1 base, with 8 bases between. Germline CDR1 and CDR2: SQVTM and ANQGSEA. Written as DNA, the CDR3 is TGCAGCGTTGCCTCGGGATCCTACGAGCAGTACTTC. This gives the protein CSVASGSYEQYF.

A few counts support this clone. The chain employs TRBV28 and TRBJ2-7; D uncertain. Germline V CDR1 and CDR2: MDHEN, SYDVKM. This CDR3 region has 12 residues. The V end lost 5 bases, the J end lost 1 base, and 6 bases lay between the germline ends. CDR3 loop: CASSPDSYEQYF. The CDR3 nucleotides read TGTGCCAGCAGTCCAGATTCCTACGAGCAGTACTTC.

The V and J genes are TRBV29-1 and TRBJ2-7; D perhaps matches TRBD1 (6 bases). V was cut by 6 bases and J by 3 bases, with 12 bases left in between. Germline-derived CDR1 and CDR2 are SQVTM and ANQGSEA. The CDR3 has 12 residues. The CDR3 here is CSVAQGNYEQYF. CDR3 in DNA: TGCAGCGTCGCCCAGGGGAACTACGAGCAGTACTTC.